The 28 T cell receptor beta chains below were found in one sample sequenced in a study of OX40 agonist ivuxolimab in advanced cancers. The method was immunoSEQ multiplex PCR; TCRdb's version includes in-frame clones alone and lacks a portion of them. The sample includes roughly 53,000 clones, just under 80% seen only once; the top ten take under 3%. Sequencing was performed on CD4+ or CD8+ T cells sorted from blood, taken in a trial of the OX40 agonist ivuxolimab. These TCRs come from an adult with an advanced solid tumor such as melanoma, head and neck, liver or kidney cancer.

This clone has a handful of counts. The chain recombines TRBV28 with TRBJ1-2, with 10 bases lining up with TRBD1. The CDR3 extends over 15 amino acids. In germline, CDR1 is MDHEN, CDR2 SYDVKM. The ends lost 5 bases at V and 3 bases at J; junction bases unmatched: 6. The CDR3 spells CASSRDGQGDYGYTF. The CDR3 DNA sequence: TGTGCCAGCAGTCGCGACGGACAGGGGGACTATGGCTACACCTTC.

V gene TRBV27 combines with J gene TRBJ1-3; D is unresolved. Germline CDR1 reads MNHEY; CDR2 reads SMNVEV (reference sequence). With 5 bases removed from V and 7 bases from J, the gap between germline ends came to 12 bases. The CDR3 has 13 amino acids. This CDR3 reads CASSPPGGNTIYF. Here the CDR3 DNA reads TGTGCCAGCAGTCCCCCAGGTGGGAACACCATATATTTT.

Only one count was recorded for this clone. This chain joins TRBV30 and TRBJ1-6; D remains unclear. Germline lookup yields CDR1 GTSNPN and CDR2 SVGIG (reference sequence). V gave up 8 bases and J gave up 12 bases, with 8 bases separating them. This CDR3 has 9 amino acids. The CDR3 spells CAIDVPLHF. The CDR3 DNA follows: TGTGCCATTGACGTACCCCTCCACTTT.

This clone has a handful of counts. V gene TRBV29-1 combines with J gene TRBJ2-7, with TRBD1 matching 10 bases. There are 13 residues in the CDR3. The germline CDR1 and CDR2 sequences are SQVTM and ANQGSEA. Trimming at V came to 7 bases and at J to 6 bases, leaving 9 bases not matched to a gene. CDR3 sequence: CSANLGQGGEQYF. CDR3 DNA: TGCAGCGCAAACCTTGGACAGGGGGGCGAGCAGTACTTC.

This clone was seen ten or more times. In nucleotides, the CDR3 is TGTGCCAGCATGGGGGACAGCACCTACGAGCAGTACTTC. Protein sequence: CASMGDSTYEQYF. V is TRBV6-1 and J is TRBJ2-7; 7 bases align to TRBD1. The CDR3 runs to 13 residues. V shed 7 bases and J 2 bases; nucleotides not matched to a gene: 5. Germline CDR1 is MNHNS and CDR2 is SASEGT.

This sequence joins TRBV7-2 and TRBJ2-3; TRBD2 agrees at 10 bases. This CDR3 is 15 amino acids long. Germline V lookup: CDR1 SGHTA, CDR2 FQGNSA. Losses at the gene ends were 5 bases for V and 3 bases for J; bases not matched to a gene: 5. The CDR3 DNA reads TGTGCCAGCAGCCCCGAGGGACTAGCGACAGATACGCAGTATTTT. Translated, it gives CASSPEGLATDTQYF.

Only one count was recorded for this clone. The genes are TRBV19 and TRBJ1-5; D gene uncertain. CDR1 is LNHDA, CDR2 SQIVND, per germline (reference sequence). V lost 4 bases, J lost 3 bases, and 13 bases lay in between. This CDR3 is built from 15 residues. The CDR3 nucleotides are TGTGCCAGTAGTACAGGCATAGCAATCAATCAGCCCCAGCATTTT. Encoded protein: CASSTGIAINQPQHF.

The CDR3 here is CAWSAAPRGVEQYF. CDR3 coding DNA: TGTGCCTGGAGTGCGGCCCCTCGTGGGGTCGAGCAGTACTTC. The V call is TRBV30, the J call TRBJ2-7; D gene uncertain. The CDR3 contains 14 residues. The germline CDR1 and CDR2 sequences are GTSNPN and SVGIG (reference sequence). V was trimmed by 1 base and J by 6 bases, leaving 16 bases between them. The entire variable domain, with the rest obtained from reference TRBV30 and TRBJ2-7, is as follows: SQTIHQWPATLVQPVGSPLSLECTVEGTSNPNLYWYRQAAGRGLQLLFYSVGIGQISSEVPQNLSASRPQDRQFILSSKKLLLSDSGFYLCAWSAAPRGVEQYFGPGTRLTVT.

In its sample, this clone was seen once. The chain uses TRBV9 and TRBJ2-3, with 11 nucleotides matching TRBD2. CDR3 size: 15 residues. V was pared by 5 bases and J by 1 base, with 3 bases of the junction left unmatched. The V gene's germline CDR1 is SGDLS and CDR2 YYNGEE. This CDR3 is CASRRLAGRTDTQYF. In DNA form, the CDR3 reads TGTGCCAGCAGACGACTAGCGGGACGCACAGATACGCAGTATTTT.

This chain links TRBV11-3 with TRBJ2-3; D possibly corresponds to TRBD2 (6 bases). V shed 3 bases and J shed 6 bases, with 22 bases lying between them. This CDR3 is built from 17 residues. CDR1 is SGHNT, CDR2 YENEEA, per germline. The CDR3 region has the DNA TGTGCCAGCAGCTTGGGGCACCAGCGGGCCGGAGGGGATACGCAGTATTTT. Amino acids: CASSLGHQRAGGDTQYF.

This chain links TRBV6-5 with TRBJ1-3; no clear D. From germline, CDR1 is MNHEY and CDR2 SVGAGI. Trimming stripped 5 bases from V and 1 base from J, with 12 bases between. The CDR3 has 15 amino acids. This CDR3 reads CASSTHIGSGNTIYF. Here the CDR3 DNA reads TGTGCCAGCAGTACCCACATAGGATCTGGAAACACCATATATTTT.

This rearrangement joins TRBV7-9 to TRBJ1-1; 8 positions agree with TRBD1. Losses at the gene ends were 5 bases for V and 4 bases for J; bases not matched to a gene: 9. The CDR3 is made up of 15 amino acids. CDR1 is SEHNR and CDR2 is FQNEAQ in the germline V gene (reference sequence). The CDR3 loop is CASSLFGTGGTEAFF. The CDR3 DNA is TGTGCCAGCAGCCTTTTCGGGACAGGCGGCACTGAAGCTTTCTTT.

The gene calls are TRBV7-3 and TRBJ1-1, with D possibly being TRBD1 (5 bases). V lost 5 bases and J lost 1, with 8 bases in between. Germline-derived CDR1 and CDR2 are SGHTA and FQGTGA. The CDR3 has 13 residues. The CDR3 reads CASSLGQNTEAFF. In DNA form, the CDR3 reads TGTGCCAGCAGCCTCGGACAGAACACTGAAGCTTTCTTT.

The chain uses TRBV18 and TRBJ2-5; TRBD2 matches at 8 bases. Germline V gene lookup returns CDR1 KGHSH and CDR2 LQKENI. CDR3 length equals 14 residues. The ends lost 5 bases at V and 1 base at J; junction bases unmatched: 3. The CDR3 region is CASSSSGTQETQYF. The DNA of the CDR3 is TGTGCCAGCTCAAGTAGCGGGACCCAAGAGACCCAGTACTTC.

This chain connects TRBV28 to TRBJ2-7; 7 positions match TRBD2. The CDR3 is 15 residues long. The ends lost 5 bases at V and 2 bases at J; junction bases unmatched: 9. Germline values: CDR1 MDHEN, CDR2 SYDVKM. The CDR3 region has the DNA TGTGCCAGCAGTCGGGGAGGGAAGAAGGCCTACGAGCAGTACTTC. It yields the protein CASSRGGKKAYEQYF.

In its sample, this clone was seen once. DNA for the CDR3: TGTGCCAGCAGGCTCGGACTAGCGGGAGGAGTGAACACAGATACGCAGTATTTT. It yields the protein CASRLGLAGGVNTDTQYF. The chain carries TRBV28 and TRBJ2-3; 14 nucleotides align to TRBD2. The V segment lost 6 bases and the J segment 2 bases; nucleotides outside the gene matches: 10. This CDR3 has 18 amino acids. Germline V lookup: CDR1 MDHEN, CDR2 SYDVKM. Full variable domain (rest looked up from reference TRBV28 and TRBJ2-3): DVKVTQSSRYLVKRTGEKVFLECVQDMDHENMFWYRQDPGLGLRLIYFSYDVKMKEKGDIPEGYSVSREKKERFSLILESASTNQTSMYLCASRLGLAGGVNTDTQYFGPGTRLTVL.

The CDR3 coding sequence is TGTGCCAGCAGTGGAGGACAGGGACCCACCGGGGAGCTGTTTTTT. Protein sequence: CASSGGQGPTGELFF. The chain joins TRBV2 to TRBJ2-2; 8 positions agree with TRBD1. V was pared by 4 bases and J by 4 bases, with 5 bases of the junction left unmatched. The CDR3 runs to 15 residues. Per the germline V gene, CDR1 is SNHLY and CDR2 is FYNNEI.

V usage is TRBV2 and J usage is TRBJ1-4; perhaps TRBD1 as D (6 bases). The V gene lost 1 base and the J gene lost 6 bases, with 12 bases spanning the gap. Germline V lookup: CDR1 SNHLY, CDR2 FYNNEI. The CDR3 totals 15 residues. CDR3 nucleotide sequence: TGTGCCAGCAGTGAAGTGGGGGGGCCGTATGAAAAACTGTTTTTT. This gives the protein CASSEVGGPYEKLFF.

Worth noting for this clone: At the DNA level, this CDR3 is encoded by other sequences in the same sample as well. The chain employs TRBV9 and TRBJ2-3; TRBD2 agrees at 14 bases. V lost 4 bases, J lost 6 bases, and 7 bases stayed unmatched. The CDR3 has 16 residues. Per germline, CDR1 SGDLS and CDR2 YYNGEE. DNA of the CDR3: TGTGCCAGCAGCACACCGACTAGCGGGGGGGGGGATACGCAGTATTTT. Translated: CASSTPTSGGGDTQYF. The full variable domain, with the rest looked up from reference TRBV9 and TRBJ2-3, is DSGVTQTPKHLITATGQRVTLRCSPRSGDLSVYWYQQSLDQGLQFLIQYYNGEERAKGNILERFSAQQFPDLHSELNLSSLELGDSALYFCASSTPTSGGGDTQYFGPGTRLTVL.

Here the CDR3 reads CASSSPQGTQYF. DNA of the CDR3: TGTGCCAGCAGCTCCCCGCAGGGGACCCAGTACTTC. V usage is TRBV5-4 and J usage is TRBJ2-5; D possibly corresponds to TRBD1 (5 bases). Between the trimmed V and J ends, which lost 3 bases and 7 bases, there was a span of 10 bases. In germline, CDR1 is SGHNT, CDR2 YYREEE (reference sequence). CDR3 length: 12 amino acids.

The table lists this clone with a count of one. The chain links TRBV19 to TRBJ1-5; D ambiguous. Germline V CDR1 and CDR2: LNHDA, SQIVND (reference sequence). Trimming cost V 4 bases and J 1 base, with 5 bases left between them. This CDR3 has 13 residues. The CDR3 DNA reads as TGTGCCAGTAGTAGTCTGAGCAATCAGCCCCAGCATTTT. Translated: CASSSLSNQPQHF. The entire variable domain, with the rest obtained from reference TRBV19 and TRBJ1-5, is as follows: DGGITQSPKYLFRKEGQNVTLSCEQNLNHDAMYWYRQDPGQGLRLIYYSQIVNDFQKGDIAEGYSVSREKKESFPLTVTSAQKNPTAFYLCASSSLSNQPQHFGDGTRLSIL.

J is TRBJ1-4 and V is TRBV6-5, with D tentatively TRBD1 (6 bases). Germline assignment: CDR1 MNHEY and CDR2 SVGAGI. The CDR3 loop spans 13 amino acids. V lost 4 bases, J lost 9 bases, and 12 bases lay in between. The CDR3 bases are TGTGCCAGCAGTTCCCAGACAGGACAAAAACTGTTTTTT. This codes for CASSSQTGQKLFF.

The chain uses TRBV30 and TRBJ1-2; no reliable D call. Germline CDR1 reads GTSNPN; CDR2 reads SVGIG (reference sequence). V was cut by 4 bases and J by 4 bases, with 19 bases left in between. This CDR3 is built from 15 residues. The CDR3 is CAWKITGPGAYGYTF. The CDR3 DNA is TGTGCCTGGAAAATTACTGGGCCAGGTGCCTATGGCTACACCTTC.

This clone was detected once. Given a much more abundant clone one base away, this may be a read error. This chain uses TRBV7-3 with TRBJ1-1; D call uncertain. This CDR3 contains 11 residues. Trimming took off 6 bases at V and 3 bases at J, with 5 bases between the two ends. The germline gives CDR1 SGHTA, CDR2 FQGTGA. CDR3 nucleotide sequence: TGTGCCAGCAGTCGTGACACTGAAGCTTTCTTT. Protein product: CASSRDTEAFF.

J is TRBJ2-7 and V is TRBV9; 12 nucleotides match TRBD1. Germline V gene data show CDR1 as SGDLS and CDR2 as YYNGEE. The CDR3 contains 15 residues. Trimming at V came to 2 bases and at J to 2 bases, leaving 2 bases not matched to a gene. The CDR3 DNA reads as TGTGCCAGCAGCGTCGGGACAGGGGGCACCTACGAGCAGTACTTC. Translated, it gives CASSVGTGGTYEQYF.

In its sample, this clone was seen a few times. The gene calls are TRBV18 and TRBJ2-2, with D possibly TRBD2 on 5 matching bases. V gave up 2 bases and J gave up 3 bases, with 7 bases separating them. The germline gives CDR1 KGHSH, CDR2 LQKENI. CDR3 length: 14 residues. CDR3 sequence (DNA): TGTGCCAGCTCACCAGTGGGAGACACCGGGGAGCTGTTTTTT. Translation gives CASSPVGDTGELFF.

The J gene is TRBJ2-1, the V gene TRBV5-1; 7 bases align to TRBD2. The ends lost 1 base at V and 6 bases at J; junction bases unmatched: 7. Germline-derived CDR1 and CDR2 are SGHRS and YFSETQ. CDR3 length: 15 amino acids. The CDR3 coding sequence is TGCGCCAGCAGCTTGCTCGGGAGGCCGGGCAATGAGCAGTTCTTC. Encoded protein: CASSLLGRPGNEQFF.

This clone was counted a few times. The chain links TRBV7-2 to TRBJ1-2; TRBD1 aligns across 11 bases. This CDR3 is built from 13 residues. The junction had 0 bases not matched to a gene; V was cut back by 3 bases and J by 6 bases. Germline CDR1 reads SGHTA; CDR2 reads FQGNSA. The CDR3 sequence: CASSLGQGDGYTF. The CDR3 DNA follows: TGTGCCAGCAGCTTGGGACAGGGGGATGGCTACACCTTC.